Sequencing of this TCR beta chain was carried out in a study of cytomegalovirus exposure and HLA in healthy donors (TCRdb year 2017). Regarding the study in general: A later analysis indicated that the 95 to 150 validation repertoires were generated on the platform also employed for the 666 repertoires of the first cohort. The study was designed to test whether signatures of past pathogen exposure could be identified by cataloging public T cell receptors. In addition to the first cohort of 666 subjects, a separate validation cohort of 130 or so different subjects was used. The study combined high-throughput TCR immunosequencing, statistical association of individual TCRs with disease status, and machine learning to predict cytomegalovirus infection status. Points the paper makes about the study in general: Across donors, most TCR sequences were observed very rarely, whereas some public TCRs were present in many individuals. A later analysis had no HLA typing for the validation cohort, so co-occurrence there was scored across all 110 or so repertoires. According to the authors, the approach could potentially be generalized to other disease states and immunological phenotypes. Of the cluster scores, about 94% were above 0 in a later analysis, which found that TCRs clustered in the first cohort also tended to co-occur in the approximately 110 validation repertoires. The classifier was reported to diagnose cytomegalovirus status with high specificity and sensitivity in both the original cohort and the validation cohort. Three of the identified cytomegalovirus-associated TCR beta chains were confirmed in vitro to be specific for cytomegalovirus antigens. The study listed 150 to 200 TCR beta chains as associated with cytomegalovirus.

The library was built by means of the immunoSEQ multiplex PCR assay. In the paper's pipeline: To diagnose cytomegalovirus status from the catalog of TCR beta chain sequences, a statistical classification framework was built. TCRdb's version of the immuneACCESS table is confined to in-frame rearrangements and falls short of the full clone set. An unresolved V gene accounts for under half of the shortfall where checked; the remainder is of unknown origin. The V and J calls and clone size were taken over from that table, and D and trimming were inferred from the DNA. The sample table shows about 110,000 clones, and under 97% are seen once. Of the sample, 0.67% falls within the top ten clones. Sequences MNHEY (CDR1) and SVGAGI (CDR2) are obtained from the germline V gene. The CDR3 runs 14 amino acids, cysteine and phenylalanine included. The entry retains the CDR3 DNA only, 42 bases that are in frame from base 1. V is reduced by 6 bases and J by 8 bases, leaving a spacing of 16 bases between them.

The donors belonged to the validation cohort of around 110 subjects, which was separate from the approximately 660-subject first cohort. Worth noting for this clone: There is no known antigen for this receptor. Per-base quality was not reported, and no clone a single base away is much larger than it.

This sequence originates from a woman aged 18-29 years in good health and CMV-seronegative. In this chain, TRBV6-5 is recombined with TRBJ1-4, with the D segment identity uncertain. Sequenced: PBMCs. The CDR3 amino acid sequence is: CASRPEYPGEKLFF. In nucleotide form, the sequence is TGTGCCAGCAGACCTGAATATCCTGGCGAAAAACTGTTTTTT.